What follows are 25 T cell receptor beta chains derived from one specimen sequenced in a study of T cells in women clearing cervical HPV infection. The method was immunoSEQ multiplex PCR; TCRdb's version includes in-frame clones alone and lacks a portion of them. This sample's table has tens of thousands of clones. The sequenced sample consisted of blood buffy coat. The receptors here all came from a woman between 18 and 70 years old with a cervical HPV16 infection that either progressed to CIN3+ or cleared (not recorded which).

Comment on this clone: The read ends 3 residues shy of where the CDR3 ends; the end is completed using the germline J gene. The chain carries TRBV13 and TRBJ1-5; D gene ambiguous. This CDR3 spans 12 amino acids. From germline, CDR1 is PRHDT and CDR2 FYEKMQ (reference sequence). V lost 5 bases and J lost 4, with 6 bases in between. The covered CDR3 bases are TGTGCCAGCAGCAAGAGGAATCAGCCC. Protein sequence: CASSKRNQP. The entire CDR3 protein reads CASSKRNQPQHF.

About this clone itself: The CDR3 end falls 3 residues outside the read, so it is completed with the germline J gene. The genes are TRBV5-1 and TRBJ2-4; weak D call: TRBD1 (6 bases). The V gene's germline CDR1 is SGHRS and CDR2 YFSETQ. The CDR3 runs 13 residues. The part of the CDR3 DNA that was read is TGCGCCAGCAGCTTACAGGGTGTAGGTGGT. It encodes CASSLQGVGG. The entire CDR3 sequence reads CASSLQGVGGQYF.

Turning to this clone: With the read ending 3 residues before the CDR3 end, the germline J gene is used to fill in that end. The rearrangement links TRBV7-2 to TRBJ2-7; 11 bases are a match to TRBD1. Germline lookup yields CDR1 SGHTA and CDR2 FQGNSA. The trim removed 0 bases at V and 6 bases at J, leaving 1 base unmatched. The length of the CDR3 is 14 residues. The CDR3 spells CASSLAGTGGEQYF. The part of the CDR3 DNA that was read is TGTGCCAGCAGCTTAGCCGGGACAGGGGGCGAG.

Comment on this clone: Coverage ceases 3 residues before the CDR3 finishes, and the germline J gene fills in the end. The chain uses TRBV7-9 and TRBJ1-1; the match to TRBD1 covers 7 bases. This CDR3 has 15 residues. In germline, CDR1 is SEHNR, CDR2 FQNEAQ (reference sequence). Partial CDR3 DNA: TGTGCCAGCAGTCAGGACAGGATGAGCCAAGAGACA. Encoded protein: CASSQDRMSQET. The CDR3, in full, reads CASSQDRMSQETAFF.

About this clone itself: Relative to the germline gene, one junction end is altered; a read error may explain this. With the read ending 3 residues before the CDR3 end, the germline J gene is used to fill in that end. This sequence joins TRBV7-2 and TRBJ1-2; D call uncertain. CDR1 is SGHTA, CDR2 FQGNSA, per germline. This CDR3 spans 14 amino acids. CDR3 in amino acids: CASSLFAGPYDYTF. Partial CDR3 DNA: TGTGCCAGCAGCTTATTTGCGGGCCCCTATGAC.

About this clone: The CDR3 is cut off 3 residues early in the read; its end comes from the germline J gene. The rearrangement links TRBV5-8 to TRBJ1-2, with 10 bases matching TRBD1. V shed 3 bases and J 5 bases; nucleotides not matched to a gene: 4. The CDR3 contains 14 residues. Looked up from germline, CDR1 is SGHTS and CDR2 is YDEGEE. This chain's CDR3 is CASSSDRGLYGYTF. The part of the CDR3 DNA that was read is TGTGCCAGCAGCTCTGACAGGGGGCTTTATGGC. The complete variable domain, with remaining parts taken from reference TRBV5-8 and TRBJ1-2, reads EAGVTQSPTHLIKTRGQQATLRCSPISGHTSVYWYQQALGLGLQFLLWYDEGEERNRGNFPPRFSGRQFPNYSSELNVNALELEDSALYLCASSSDRGLYGYTFGSGTRLTVV.

A remark on this clone: The CDR3 is cut off 3 residues early in the read; its end comes from the germline J gene. This chain joins TRBV6-1 and TRBJ2-6; perhaps TRBD2 as D (7 bases). This CDR3 region has 19 residues. The V gene's germline CDR1 is MNHNS and CDR2 SASEGT. Trimming removed 2 bases from V and 0 bases from J, with 17 bases in between. CDR3 DNA, as far as it was read: TGTGCCAGCAGTGAAATGGGGGGGCCAGGCCTCTCTGGGGCCAACGTC. Amino acids: CASSEMGGPGLSGANV. The whole CDR3 sequence reads CASSEMGGPGLSGANVLTF.

As for this clone: The read gets to within 3 residues of the CDR3 end, and the germline J gene fills in the rest. V and J are TRBV13 and TRBJ2-2; 10 bases match TRBD1. The germline CDR1 and CDR2 sequences are PRHDT and FYEKMQ (reference sequence). The CDR3 loop spans 16 amino acids. The CDR3 sequence is CASSLRGQGRHSPLFF. The part of the CDR3 DNA that was read is TGTGCCAGCAGCTTAAGGGGACAGGGGCGACATTCACCG.

As to this clone: The read halts 3 residues ahead of the CDR3 end, with the missing end drawn from the germline J gene. V and J are TRBV19 and TRBJ2-2; tentatively, D is TRBD1 (5 bases). The germline CDR1 and CDR2 sequences are LNHDA and SQIVND (reference sequence). This CDR3 is 14 amino acids long. Partial CDR3 DNA: TGTGCCAGTAGTATGACAGAGACGGCGAAAGAG. Translation: CASSMTETAKE. The entire CDR3 sequence reads CASSMTETAKELFF.

Regarding this clone: Sequencing ends 3 residues short of the CDR3 end; the germline J gene provides the rest. V is TRBV7-2 and J is TRBJ2-5; possibly TRBD2 for D (5 bases). Germline V gene data show CDR1 as SGHTA and CDR2 as FQGNSA. CDR3 length equals 13 residues. Trimming left V 5 bases short and J 4 bases short, with 11 bases between. The sequenced part of the CDR3 DNA is TGTGCCAGCAGCGTAGAGGGCCGAGAGACC. Its protein product is CASSVEGRET. The whole CDR3 protein is CASSVEGRETQYF.

Turning to this clone: The read terminates 3 residues ahead of where the CDR3 ends, so the germline J gene completes it. The chain employs TRBV6-1 and TRBJ2-4; a possible D gene is TRBD1 (6 bases). Germline CDR1 is MNHNS and CDR2 is SASEGT. The CDR3 covers 13 residues. The CDR3 DNA, read in part, is TGTGCCAGCAGTGAATGGGCAGGGGATGGT. Translating gives CASSEWAGDG. The CDR3 in its entirety is CASSEWAGDGQYF.

Comments on this clone: The observed sequence ends 3 residues before the CDR3 terminus, with the missing tail filled in from the germline J gene. The genes are TRBV5-4 and TRBJ2-5; 8 bases map to TRBD1. The CDR3 covers 12 residues. Germline CDR1 reads SGHNT; CDR2 reads YYREEE (reference sequence). The sequenced part of the CDR3 DNA is TGTGCCAGCAGCTCCGACAGGGGTACC. Protein: CASSSDRGT. The whole CDR3 reads CASSSDRGTQYF.

In regard to this clone: The sequence runs out 3 residues before the end of the CDR3; the remainder is reconstructed from the germline J gene. This rearrangement joins TRBV30 to TRBJ2-5; D might be TRBD1 (6 bases). Trimming pared 0 bases from V and 4 bases from J, leaving 9 bases between. CDR3 length equals 13 residues. Germline V gives CDR1 GTSNPN, CDR2 SVGIG (reference sequence). The DNA read from the CDR3 is TGTGCCTGGAGTGTACAAGGGGGAGAGACC. Translated: CAWSVQGGET. The whole CDR3 protein is CAWSVQGGETQYF.

Remarks on this clone: The CDR3 is cut off 3 residues early in the read; its end comes from the germline J gene. This chain joins TRBV27 and TRBJ2-3, with D tentatively TRBD2 (5 bases). CDR1 and CDR2 (germline): MNHEY, SMNVEV (reference sequence). V shed 4 bases and J shed 0 bases, with 8 bases lying between them. This CDR3 is built from 14 residues. The CDR3 region is CASSSRGSTDTQYF. The part of the CDR3 DNA that was read is TGTGCCAGCAGTTCCCGAGGGAGCACAGATACG.

A note on this clone: From the germline J gene comes the end of the CDR3, since the read stops 3 residues before it. The chain joins TRBV6-2 or TRBV6-3 to TRBJ2-2; maybe TRBD2 (6 bases). The CDR3 is made up of 14 amino acids. CDR1 is MNHEY and CDR2 is SVGEGT in the germline V gene. CDR3 DNA, as far as it was read: TGTGCCAGCAGTTGGGACTCTGGGGCCAACGTG. It encodes CASSWDSGANV. The whole CDR3 is CASSWDSGANVLFF.

As regards this clone: The CDR3 is cut off 3 residues early in the read; its end comes from the germline J gene. The rearrangement links TRBV20-1 to TRBJ2-3, with 11 positions matching TRBD2. The CDR3 contains 15 residues. V dropped 5 bases and J dropped 4; count of bases not matched to a gene: 8. The V gene's germline CDR1 is DFQATT and CDR2 SNEGSKA (reference sequence). The covered CDR3 bases are TGCAGTGCTGGCCCGACTAGCGGGATGGCAGATACG. It translates to CSAGPTSGMADT. The whole CDR3 reads CSAGPTSGMADTQYF.

A remark on this clone: The sequence runs out 3 residues before the end of the CDR3; the remainder is reconstructed from the germline J gene. V usage is TRBV6-4 and J usage is TRBJ2-3; the D gene is possibly TRBD2 (6 bases). Trimming cost V 4 bases and J 8 bases, with 16 bases left between them. The length of the CDR3 is 14 residues. Germline values: CDR1 MRHNA, CDR2 SNTAGT. The sequenced part of the CDR3 DNA is TGTGCCAGCAGTGTTGTCGGGGGACTTGGTACG. Its translation: CASSVVGGLGT. The entire CDR3 protein reads CASSVVGGLGTQYF.

For this clone: The CDR3 extends 3 residues past the end of the read, so its final part is completed from the germline J gene. The rearrangement uses TRBV19 and TRBJ1-3; 8 nucleotides match TRBD1. The germline V gene has CDR1 LNHDA and CDR2 SQIVND (reference sequence). This CDR3 is built from 15 residues. Trimming removed 6 bases from V and 0 bases from J; junction bases left unmatched: 4. CDR3 loop: CASSQGATSGNTIYF. The DNA read from the CDR3 is TGTGCCAGTAGCCAGGGGGCAACCTCTGGAAACACC.

In regard to this clone: The CDR3 end falls 3 residues outside the read, so it is completed with the germline J gene. The chain is built from TRBV5-1 and TRBJ2-6; D is possibly TRBD1 (6 bases). V was shortened by 4 bases and J by 0 bases, with 14 bases between the two germline ends. Germline values: CDR1 SGHRS, CDR2 YFSETQ. The CDR3 extends over 17 amino acids. The CDR3 loop reads CASSPGRDISGANVLTF. CDR3 DNA, as far as it was read: TGCGCCAGCAGCCCAGGTAGGGACATCTCTGGGGCCAACGTC.

As for this clone: The read ends 3 residues early relative to the CDR3; the germline J gene fills the gap. The chain recombines TRBV7-2 with TRBJ1-2; tentative D call: TRBD1 (5 bases). This CDR3 has 15 residues. Germline V gene lookup returns CDR1 SGHTA and CDR2 FQGNSA. CDR3 loop: CASSQGLAKPYDYTF. The CDR3 DNA, read in part, is TGTGCCAGCAGCCAGGGACTAGCAAAGCCCTACGAC.

Note on this clone: The read terminates 3 residues before the CDR3 end, so the remaining end is supplied by the germline J gene. This chain uses TRBV7-2 with TRBJ2-4; D possibly corresponds to TRBD1 (5 bases). Germline values: CDR1 SGHTA, CDR2 FQGNSA. The CDR3 has 13 residues. The sequenced CDR3 bases are TGTGCCAGCAGCCGGACAAGTAACTATGGT. It is translated as CASSRTSNYG. From start to end, the CDR3 is CASSRTSNYGQYF.

A remark on this clone: The germline gene is not matched at one end of the junction; a read error may be the cause. The read ends 3 residues early relative to the CDR3; the germline J gene fills the gap. V usage is TRBV4-2 and J usage is TRBJ1-1; 8 nucleotides align to TRBD1. The CDR3 has 13 residues. Looked up from germline, CDR1 is LGHNA and CDR2 is YNFKEQ. The sequenced part of the CDR3 DNA is TGCGCCAGCAGCCAAGGTAGGACAGGGGAA. Amino acid sequence: CASSQGRTGE. The whole CDR3 sequence is CASSQGRTGEAFF.

As for this clone: From the germline J gene comes the end of the CDR3, since the read stops 3 residues before it. The rearrangement uses TRBV2 and TRBJ2-7, with D possibly TRBD1 on 5 matching bases. V was cut by 6 bases and J by 2 bases, with 8 bases left in between. This CDR3 has 12 amino acids. The germline V gene encodes CDR1 SNHLY and CDR2 FYNNEI. CDR3 protein: CASSVRAYEQYF. CDR3 DNA, as far as it was read: TGTGCCAGCAGCGTCAGGGCCTACGAG.

As regards this clone: Sequence at one end of the junction differs from germline and may be a read error. The sequence runs out 3 residues before the end of the CDR3; the remainder is reconstructed from the germline J gene. Other nucleotide sequences from this sample produce the same CDR3. The V call is TRBV2, the J call TRBJ1-3, with D perhaps matching TRBD1 (6 bases). Per the germline V gene, CDR1 is SNHLY and CDR2 is FYNNEI. There are 13 residues in the CDR3. The CDR3 DNA, read in part, is TGTGCCAGCCAGCGGGGGGCTGGAAACACG. It specifies CASQRGAGNT. Given in full, the CDR3 is CASQRGAGNTIYF.

A note on this clone: The read ends 3 residues early relative to the CDR3; the germline J gene fills the gap. The chain carries TRBV20-1 and TRBJ2-3; TRBD2 might be the D (6 bases). Germline V gene lookup returns CDR1 DFQATT and CDR2 SNEGSKA (reference sequence). V was shortened by 0 bases and J by 0 bases, with 10 bases between the two germline ends. The CDR3 runs to 15 residues. The CDR3 DNA, read in part, is TGCAGTGCTAGAGATCTTGGGGGGAGCACAGATACG. Translation gives CSARDLGGSTDT. From start to end, the CDR3 is CSARDLGGSTDTQYF.